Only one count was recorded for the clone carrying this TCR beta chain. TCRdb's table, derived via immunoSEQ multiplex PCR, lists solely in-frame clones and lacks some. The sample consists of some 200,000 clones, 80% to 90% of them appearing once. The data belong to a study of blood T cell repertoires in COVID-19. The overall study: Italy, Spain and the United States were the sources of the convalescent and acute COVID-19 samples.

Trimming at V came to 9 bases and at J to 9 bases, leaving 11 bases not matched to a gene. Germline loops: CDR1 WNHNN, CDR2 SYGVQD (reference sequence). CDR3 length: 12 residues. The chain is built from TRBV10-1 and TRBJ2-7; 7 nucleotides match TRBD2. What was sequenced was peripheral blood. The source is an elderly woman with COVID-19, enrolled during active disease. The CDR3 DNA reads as TGCGCCAGGGGGGGGGAGGGCCCCGGGCAGTACGTC. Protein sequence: CARGGEGPGQYV.